This T cell receptor (beta chain) stems from a study of breast tumors, draining lymph nodes, adjacent tissues. Points from the study as a whole: Tumors had less TCR diversity than lymph nodes, more than nontumor tissue.

V lost 1 base and J lost 14; bases outside the gene matches: 12. In germline, CDR1 is LGHDT, CDR2 YNNKEL (reference sequence). This CDR3 region has 15 residues. The lymph nodes were axillary draining lymph nodes from breast cancer patients. This clonotype was observed at least ten times. Its antigen is unidentified. TCRdb recomputed calls from the multiplex PCR reads with MiXCR, one row per CDR3 protein. The table records some 100,000 distinct CDR3 sequences, 21% of them present only once. Sequencing was carried out using axillary lymph node tissue. The J gene is TRBJ1-4, the V gene TRBV3-1, with 8 bases identical to TRBD1. The sequence was obtained from a female donor with breast cancer. Some clones in this sample may be carry-over from other donors' samples. For the CDR3, the DNA is TGTGCCAGCAGCCAAGCCGGACAGGGCCGGAGAGGGCTGTTTTTT. The encoded protein is CASSQAGQGRRGLFF.